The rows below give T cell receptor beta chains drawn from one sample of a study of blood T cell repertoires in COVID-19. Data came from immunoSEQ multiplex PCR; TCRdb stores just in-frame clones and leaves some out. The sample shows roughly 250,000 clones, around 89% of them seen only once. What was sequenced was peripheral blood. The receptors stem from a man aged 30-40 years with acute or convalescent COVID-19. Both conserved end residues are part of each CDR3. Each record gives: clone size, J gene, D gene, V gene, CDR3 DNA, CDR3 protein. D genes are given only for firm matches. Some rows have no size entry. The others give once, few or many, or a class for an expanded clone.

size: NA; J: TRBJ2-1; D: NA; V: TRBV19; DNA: TGTGCCAGTAGTAGGCAGGCTGAGCAGTTCTTC; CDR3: CASSRQAEQFF
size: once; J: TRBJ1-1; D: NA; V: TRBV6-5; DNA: TGTGCCAGCAGTTACTCATTGACAGGACAAGCTGAAGCTTTCTTT; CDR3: CASSYSLTGQAEAFF
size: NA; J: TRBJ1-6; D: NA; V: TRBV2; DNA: TGTGCCAGCAGCCAAGACCAGGGTGGGCGTTCACCCCTCCACTTT; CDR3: CASSQDQGGRSPLHF
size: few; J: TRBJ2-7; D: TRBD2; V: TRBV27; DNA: TGTGCCAGCAGTTTACGCGGGGGGGCATACGAGCAGTACTTC; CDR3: CASSLRGGAYEQYF
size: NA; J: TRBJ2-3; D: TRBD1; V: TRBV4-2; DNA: TGTGCCAGCAGCCAAGTTAGACAGGGGTCCACAGATACGCAGTATTTT; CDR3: CASSQVRQGSTDTQYF
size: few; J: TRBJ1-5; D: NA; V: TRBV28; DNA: TGTGCCAGCAGTCTGCAGGGAGGGTGGGGCAATCAGCCCCAGCATTTT; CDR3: CASSLQGGWGNQPQHF
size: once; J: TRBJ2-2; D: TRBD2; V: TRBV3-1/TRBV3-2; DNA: TGTGCCAGCAGCCAGTCTTTAGCGGGAAGGGTCGGGGAGCTGTTTTTT; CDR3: CASSQSLAGRVGELFF
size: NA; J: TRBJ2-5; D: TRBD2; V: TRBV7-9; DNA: TGTGCCAGCAGCTTAGTTCTAGCGGCGCAAGAGACCCAGTACTTC; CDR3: CASSLVLAAQETQYF
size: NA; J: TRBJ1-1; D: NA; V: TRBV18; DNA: TGTGCCAGCTCACCAGGAGCAGTTAACACTGAAGCTTTCTTT; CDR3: CASSPGAVNTEAFF
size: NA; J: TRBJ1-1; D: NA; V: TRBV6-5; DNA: TGTGCCAGCAGCTCCGTTGGGAGGAACACTGAAGCTTTCTTT; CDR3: CASSSVGRNTEAFF
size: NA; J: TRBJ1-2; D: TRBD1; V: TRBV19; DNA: TGTGCCAGTAGTCCACCGGGACAGCTGCGGGGCTACACCTTC; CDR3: CASSPPGQLRGYTF
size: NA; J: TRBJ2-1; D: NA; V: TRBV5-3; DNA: TGTGCCAGAAGCCAGTATAGAAGTGGGCGTTGCACCTACAATGAGCAGTTCTTC; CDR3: CARSQYRSGRCTYNEQFF
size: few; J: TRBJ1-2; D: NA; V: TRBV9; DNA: TGTGCCAGCAGCGACCCCGGGGGAAACTATGGCTACACCTTC; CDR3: CASSDPGGNYGYTF
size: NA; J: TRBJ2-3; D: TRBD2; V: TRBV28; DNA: TGTGCCAGCAGGGCCGGGACTAGCGGGCCTAGAAGCACAGATACGCAGTATTTT; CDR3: CASRAGTSGPRSTDTQYF
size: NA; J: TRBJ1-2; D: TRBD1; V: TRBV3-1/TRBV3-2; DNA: TGTGCCAGCAGCCAGGGACAGGGGGCGGCATATGGCTACACCTTC; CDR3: CASSQGQGAAYGYTF
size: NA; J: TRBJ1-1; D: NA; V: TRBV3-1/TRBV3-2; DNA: TGTGCCAGCAGCCAAGTATCGGCAGGGATAAACACTGAAGCTTTCTTT; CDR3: CASSQVSAGINTEAFF
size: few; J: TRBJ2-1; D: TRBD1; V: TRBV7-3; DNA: TGTGCCAGCAGCCCAAAACCCTTTGGGACAGGCATCCCCCAGGGGCAGTTCTTC; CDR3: CASSPKPFGTGIPQGQFF
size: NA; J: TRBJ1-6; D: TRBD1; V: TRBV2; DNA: TGTGCCAGCAGTTTGACAGGGGGAACTTCACCCCTCCACTTT; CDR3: CASSLTGGTSPLHF
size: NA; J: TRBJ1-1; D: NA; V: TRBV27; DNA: TGTGCCAGCAGTTTTCTAGGTTCCGAAGCTTTCTTT; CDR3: CASSFLGSEAFF
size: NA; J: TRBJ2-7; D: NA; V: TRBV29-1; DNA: TGCAGCGTTGTTACTAGTTTATCCTACGAGCAGTACTTC; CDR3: CSVVTSLSYEQYF
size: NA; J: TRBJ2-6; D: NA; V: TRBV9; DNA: TGTGCCAGCAGCTCATACACGGGGTCTGGGGCCAACGTCCTGACTTTC; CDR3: CASSSYTGSGANVLTF
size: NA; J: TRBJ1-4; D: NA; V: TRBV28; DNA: TGTGCCAGCAGTGCAATCCTGACAGGCTCTAATGAAAAACTGTTTTTT; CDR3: CASSAILTGSNEKLFF
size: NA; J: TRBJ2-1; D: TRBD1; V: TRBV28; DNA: TGTGCCAGCAGAACCCGGGACAGGGGGCGAGGTGAGCAGTTCTTC; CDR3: CASRTRDRGRGEQFF
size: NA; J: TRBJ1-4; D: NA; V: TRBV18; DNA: TGTGCCAGCTCACCGTTAGGGGCGCTTGGAGAAAAACTGTTTTTT; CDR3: CASSPLGALGEKLFF
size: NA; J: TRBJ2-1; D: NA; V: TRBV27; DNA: TGTGCCAGCACTATACCGGGCCCCTCGGGGTACAATGAGCAGTTCTTC; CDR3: CASTIPGPSGYNEQFF
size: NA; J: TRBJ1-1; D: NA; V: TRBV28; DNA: TGTGCCAGCAGTCCGGGGGGGCCGGCGACTGAAGCTTTCTTT; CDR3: CASSPGGPATEAFF
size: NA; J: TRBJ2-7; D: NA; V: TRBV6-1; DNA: TGTGCCAGCAGTGAAGCGCGGGGCGGGACGACCTCCTACGAGCAGTACTTC; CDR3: CASSEARGGTTSYEQYF
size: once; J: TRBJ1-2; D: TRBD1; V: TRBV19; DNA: TGTGCCAGTAGTCAACAGGGGGCAGGCAATGATGGCTACACCTTC; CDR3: CASSQQGAGNDGYTF
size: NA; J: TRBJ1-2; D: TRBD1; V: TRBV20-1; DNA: TGCAGTGCTGGTGGGACAGGGGGAGTCTATGGCTACACCTTC; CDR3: CSAGGTGGVYGYTF
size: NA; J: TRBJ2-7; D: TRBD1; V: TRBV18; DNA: TGTGCCAGCTCACCCGCGGTTGGGGACAGGGGGGAGCAGTACTTC; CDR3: CASSPAVGDRGEQYF
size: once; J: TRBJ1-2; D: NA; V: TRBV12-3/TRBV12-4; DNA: TGTGCCAGCAGTTTGCAGGGATACTATGGCTACACCTTC; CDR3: CASSLQGYYGYTF
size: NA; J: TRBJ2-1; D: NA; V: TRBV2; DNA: TGTGCCAGCAGTGAACAGGCACGAGTGTACAATGAGCAGTTCTTC; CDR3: CASSEQARVYNEQFF
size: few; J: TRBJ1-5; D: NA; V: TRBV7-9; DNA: TGTGCCAGCAGCTTAGGAGCAGGGGATAGCAATCAGCCCCAGCATTTT; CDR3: CASSLGAGDSNQPQHF
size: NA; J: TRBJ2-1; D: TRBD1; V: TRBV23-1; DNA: TGCGCCAGCAGTCAGCTTGATCCGGGACAGGGGGCGGATGAGCAGTTCTTC; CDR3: CASSQLDPGQGADEQFF
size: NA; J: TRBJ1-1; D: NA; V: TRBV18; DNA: TGTGCCAGCTCACCGGCTCGAGAGGGAGACACTGAAGCTTTCTTT; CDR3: CASSPAREGDTEAFF
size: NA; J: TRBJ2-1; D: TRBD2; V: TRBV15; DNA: TGTGCCACCAGCAGAGGGGGGACTAGCGGGGGATTCAATGAGCAGTTCTTC; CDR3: CATSRGGTSGGFNEQFF
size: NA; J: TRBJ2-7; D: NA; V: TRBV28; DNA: TGTGCCAGCAGTTTCCCCCTCGCGGAGAGGGGGACATACTACGAGCAGTACTTC; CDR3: CASSFPLAERGTYYEQYF
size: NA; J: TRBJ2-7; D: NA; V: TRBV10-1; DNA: TGCGCCAGCAGTGAGTGTCAGGGGAAAAGGTCCTACGAGCAGTACTTC; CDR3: CASSECQGKRSYEQYF
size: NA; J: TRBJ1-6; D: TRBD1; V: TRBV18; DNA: TGTGCCAGCTCACCCTTCAATCCGGGACAGGACAATTCACCCCTCCACTTT; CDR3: CASSPFNPGQDNSPLHF
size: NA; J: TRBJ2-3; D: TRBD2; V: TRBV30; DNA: TGTGCCTGGAGGGCATCACTAGCGGGGGGAGCAGATACGCAGTATTTT; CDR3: CAWRASLAGGADTQYF
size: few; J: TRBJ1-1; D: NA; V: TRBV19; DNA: TGTGCCAGTAGTATTTTCGGCAGGGAAGCTTTCTTT; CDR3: CASSIFGREAFF
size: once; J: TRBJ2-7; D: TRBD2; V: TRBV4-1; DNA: TGCGCCAGCAGCCTAGCGGGAAACACTTACGAGCAGTACTTC; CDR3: CASSLAGNTYEQYF
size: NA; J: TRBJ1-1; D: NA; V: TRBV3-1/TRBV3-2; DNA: TGTGCCAGCAGCTATCCGGGACACCTCACAGGAGCTTTCTTT; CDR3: CASSYPGHLTGAFF
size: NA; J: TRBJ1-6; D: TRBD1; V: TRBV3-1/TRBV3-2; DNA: TGTGCCAGCAGCCAAGGGGGACAGAGCTCCTATAATTCACCCCTCCACTTT; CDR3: CASSQGGQSSYNSPLHF
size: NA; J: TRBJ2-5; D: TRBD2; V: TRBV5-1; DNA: TGCGCCAGCAGCTTGCGAGCGGGAGGTCTGGAGACCCAGTACTTC; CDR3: CASSLRAGGLETQYF
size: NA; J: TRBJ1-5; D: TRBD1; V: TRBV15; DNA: TGTGCCACCGGGACAGGGGTACATCAGCCCCAGCATTTT; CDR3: CATGTGVHQPQHF
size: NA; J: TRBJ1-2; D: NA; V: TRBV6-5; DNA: TGTGCCAGCTCACAGGGCCCCTATGGCTACACCTTC; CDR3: CASSQGPYGYTF
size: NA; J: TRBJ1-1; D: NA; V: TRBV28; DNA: TGTGCCAGCAGTCTCAGGGGTGAGACTTTCTTT; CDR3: CASSLRGETFF
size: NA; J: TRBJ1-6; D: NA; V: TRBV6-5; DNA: TGTGCCAGCACTCGAGGCCGGGGGTCCCTCCACTTT; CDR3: CASTRGRGSLHF
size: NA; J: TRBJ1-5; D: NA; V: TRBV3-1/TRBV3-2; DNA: TGTGCCAGCAGCCGGCAGGATAATCAGCCCCAGCATTTT; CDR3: CASSRQDNQPQHF
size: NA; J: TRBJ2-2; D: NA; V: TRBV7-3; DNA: TGTGCCAGCAGTTCGACCGGGGAGCTGTTTTTT; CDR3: CASSSTGELFF
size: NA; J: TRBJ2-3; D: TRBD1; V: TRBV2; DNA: TGTGCCAGCAGAAAAACAGGGGTAGGCACAGATACGCAGTATTTT; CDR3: CASRKTGVGTDTQYF
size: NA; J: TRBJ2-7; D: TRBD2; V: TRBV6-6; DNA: TGTGCCAGCATTCCCCGAACGGGAGGAGACGAGCAGTACTTC; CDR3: CASIPRTGGDEQYF
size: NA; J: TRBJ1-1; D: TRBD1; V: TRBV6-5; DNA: TGTGCCAGCTATGGGGACAGGGGTACTGAAGCTTTCTTT; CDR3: CASYGDRGTEAFF
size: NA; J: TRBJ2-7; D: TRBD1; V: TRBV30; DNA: TGTGCCTGGGACAGGGGCCGCGAGCAGTACTTC; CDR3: CAWDRGREQYF
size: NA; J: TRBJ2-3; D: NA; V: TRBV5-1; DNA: TGCGCCAGCAGCTACTTAAACGAGGTCGGGACAGATACGCAGTATTTT; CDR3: CASSYLNEVGTDTQYF
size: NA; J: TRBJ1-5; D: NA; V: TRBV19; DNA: TGTGCCAGTAGGACAGATATTAGCAATCAGCCCCAGCATTTT; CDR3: CASRTDISNQPQHF
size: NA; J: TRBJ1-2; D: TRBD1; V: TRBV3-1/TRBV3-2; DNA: TGTGCCAGCAGCCAGACAGGGGGCACTGGCTACACCTTC; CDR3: CASSQTGGTGYTF
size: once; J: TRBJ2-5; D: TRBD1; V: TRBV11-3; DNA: TGTGCCAGCAGCCCGACAGGGGTTGAGACCCAGTACTTC; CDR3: CASSPTGVETQYF